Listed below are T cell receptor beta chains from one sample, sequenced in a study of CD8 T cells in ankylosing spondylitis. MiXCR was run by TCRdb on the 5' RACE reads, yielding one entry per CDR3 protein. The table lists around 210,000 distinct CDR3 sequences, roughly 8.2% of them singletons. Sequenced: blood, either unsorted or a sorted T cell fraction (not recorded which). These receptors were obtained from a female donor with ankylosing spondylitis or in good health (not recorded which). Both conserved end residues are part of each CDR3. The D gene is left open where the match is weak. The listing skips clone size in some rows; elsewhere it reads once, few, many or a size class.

DNA: TGTGCCAGCAGCTTCAGGGGCCCGAACGAAAAACTGTTTTTT; CDR3: CASSFRGPNEKLFF; J: TRBJ1-4; D: .; V: TRBV5-6; size: .
DNA: TGCAGCGCCCTTGGGCAGGCCACTGAAGCTTTCTTT; CDR3: CSALGQATEAFF; J: TRBJ1-1; D: .; V: TRBV29-1; size: many
DNA: TGCAGTGTCAGGGCGGGACAGAGCGCCACAGATACGCAGTATTTT; CDR3: CSVRAGQSATDTQYF; J: TRBJ2-3; D: .; V: TRBV20-1; size: .
DNA: TGTGCCAGCAGCCAAGGGCATGGGGTGTACTTC; CDR3: CASSQGHGVYF; J: TRBJ2-5; D: .; V: TRBV14; size: many
DNA: TGCAGTGCCACATCTCCGGGACAGGGGATACACGAGCAGTACTTC; CDR3: CSATSPGQGIHEQYF; J: TRBJ2-7; D: TRBD1; V: TRBV20-1; size: many
DNA: TGCGCCAGCAGCTTGGGTGGGTCCTACAATGAGCAGTTCTTC; CDR3: CASSLGGSYNEQFF; J: TRBJ2-1; D: .; V: TRBV7-9; size: many
DNA: TGCGCCAGCAGCCAAGGCAGGGGAACTGGAAACACCATATATTTT; CDR3: CASSQGRGTGNTIYF; J: TRBJ1-3; D: .; V: TRBV4-3; size: many
DNA: TGCAGTGCTATCACAGGGATTGGTCAGCCCCAGCATTTT; CDR3: CSAITGIGQPQHF; J: TRBJ1-5; D: .; V: TRBV20-1; size: .
DNA: TGCGCCAGCAGCTCGCCTGCGAGGGCTAGCGGGTTCACCGGGGAGCTGTTTTTT; CDR3: CASSSPARASGFTGELFF; J: TRBJ2-2; D: TRBD2; V: TRBV5-1; size: many
DNA: TGTGCCAGCAGCCAAGAGGGGGCGGGTCAAGAGACCCAGTACTTC; CDR3: CASSQEGAGQETQYF; J: TRBJ2-5; D: .; V: TRBV3-1; size: many
DNA: TGTGCCAGCAGCCCCCCGCCGACTAGCGGAGACTACAATGAGCAGTTCTTC; CDR3: CASSPPPTSGDYNEQFF; J: TRBJ2-1; D: TRBD2; V: TRBV4-2; size: many
DNA: TGTGCCAGCAGTGCCCCCGGCGGGCTCCCGGTCCATGAGCAGTTCTTC; CDR3: CASSAPGGLPVHEQFF; J: TRBJ2-1; D: .; V: TRBV25-1; size: many
DNA: TGTGCCAGCAGTCTCGCCAGAGGTTTTAATGAGCAGTTCTTC; CDR3: CASSLARGFNEQFF; J: TRBJ2-1; D: .; V: TRBV6-1; size: many
DNA: TGTGCCAGCAGCCCCCAGGGGGCTCCGTCCGGCTACACCTTC; CDR3: CASSPQGAPSGYTF; J: TRBJ1-2; D: TRBD1; V: TRBV5-4; size: many
DNA: TGCAGCGTTGTTGGGCTTAGAGAGGGCGGGCAAGAGACCCAGTACTTC; CDR3: CSVVGLREGGQETQYF; J: TRBJ2-5; D: .; V: TRBV29-1; size: many